The 15 T cell receptor beta chains reported below all come from one sample, sequenced in a study of cytomegalovirus exposure and HLA in healthy donors. Both 60 Vbeta primers and 13 Jbeta primers went into the PCR. Profiled with immunoSEQ multiplex PCR; TCRdb holds only in-frame clones, not every one. The sample has roughly 180,000 clones, less than 85% seen once. Sequencing input: PBMCs. These receptors were taken from a girl aged 10 to 17 in good health and CMV-seropositive.

V gene TRBV27 combines with J gene TRBJ2-7; 7 bases fit TRBD1. J gave up 6 bases and V 4 bases, and 15 bases lay outside the gene matches. Germline V gene lookup returns CDR1 MNHEY and CDR2 SMNVEV (reference sequence). The CDR3 extends over 16 amino acids. The CDR3 spells CASSSTQTGWVGEQYF. The CDR3 nucleotides are TGTGCCAGCAGTTCCACCCAGACAGGGTGGGTGGGCGAGCAGTACTTC.

The chain joins TRBV6-1 to TRBJ1-2; tentative D call: TRBD1 (6 bases). V dropped 2 bases and J dropped 1 base, with 11 bases sitting between them. CDR3 length: 15 residues. Looked up from germline, CDR1 is MNHNS and CDR2 is SASEGT. CDR3 loop: CASSEPGQFNYGYTF. CDR3 in DNA: TGTGCCAGCAGTGAACCCGGACAGTTTAACTATGGCTACACCTTC.

The chain employs TRBV14 and TRBJ2-5, with 7 bases identical to TRBD1. Germline CDR1 is SGHDN and CDR2 is FVKESK. Trimming cost V 1 base and J 6 bases; bases outside gene matches: 5. This CDR3 has 14 amino acids. This chain's CDR3 is CASSQGRGWQTQYF. CDR3 coding DNA: TGTGCCAGCAGCCAAGGCAGGGGGTGGCAGACCCAGTACTTC. Using reference TRBV14 and TRBJ2-5 for the parts outside the CDR3, the full variable domain is EAGVTQFPSHSVIEKGQTVTLRCDPISGHDNLYWYRRVMGKEIKFLLHFVKESKQDESGMPNNRFLAERTGGTYSTLKVQPAELEDSGVYFCASSQGRGWQTQYFGPGTRLLVL.

A few counts support this clone. The chain links TRBV7-8 to TRBJ1-2; 9 bases are shared with TRBD1. The CDR3 covers 14 residues. Trimming cost V 5 bases and J 6 bases; bases outside gene matches: 7. CDR1 and CDR2 from the germline V gene are SGHVS and FQNEAQ. CDR3 sequence (DNA): TGTGCCAGCAGCCAAAACGGACAGGGGAATGGCTACACCTTC. Translated, it gives CASSQNGQGNGYTF.

This clone has only one observation. Other nucleotide sequences in the sample specify the same CDR3. The CDR3 region is CASSLLYEQYF. The CDR3 nucleotides read TGTGCCAGCAGCCTCCTCTACGAGCAGTACTTC. The J gene is TRBJ2-7, the V gene TRBV7-2; no definite D call. The CDR3 is 11 amino acids. Trimming removed 5 bases from V and 3 bases from J, with 5 bases in between. Germline values: CDR1 SGHTA, CDR2 FQGNSA.

This rearrangement joins TRBV25-1 to TRBJ2-3; no reliable D call. The V and J ends lost 3 bases and 4 bases respectively, with 14 bases between them. This CDR3 has 15 residues. The germline gives CDR1 MGHDK, CDR2 SYGVNS. This CDR3 is CASSEPGLTSDTQYF. DNA of the CDR3: TGTGCCAGCAGTGAGCCGGGTCTCACCTCAGATACGCAGTATTTT. Together with reference TRBV25-1 and TRBJ2-3, the CDR3 gives the full variable domain: EADIYQTPRYLVIGTGKKITLECSQTMGHDKMYWYQQDPGMELHLIHYSYGVNSTEKGDLSSESTVSRIRTEHFPLTLESARPSHTSQYLCASSEPGLTSDTQYFGPGTRLTVL.

This chain connects TRBV19 to TRBJ1-5, with 11 bases lining up with TRBD1. There are 16 residues in the CDR3. Germline assignment: CDR1 LNHDA and CDR2 SQIVND (reference sequence). The CDR3 is CAGPMKGQGADQPQHF. The CDR3 DNA reads as TGTGCGGGACCAATGAAAGGACAGGGGGCCGATCAGCCCCAGCATTTT.

This chain uses TRBV10-1 with TRBJ2-3; D is ambiguous. CDR3 size: 13 residues. Germline values: CDR1 WNHNN, CDR2 SYGVQD (reference sequence). Trimming took 2 bases from V and 1 from J, leaving 4 bases between them. CDR3 nucleotide sequence: TGCGCCAGCAGTGAGCGGGGCACAGATACGCAGTATTTT. This translates into CASSERGTDTQYF.

This chain joins TRBV6-1 and TRBJ2-7, with TRBD2 matching 7 bases. J lost 11 bases, V lost 3 bases, and 7 bases had no gene match. The V gene's germline CDR1 is MNHNS and CDR2 SASEGT. This CDR3 has 12 amino acids. The CDR3 DNA reads as TGTGCCAGCAGTGAGAGGACTAGAAGCAAGTACTTC. It is translated as CASSERTRSKYF.

The gene calls are TRBV21-1 and TRBJ1-1; the table names TRBD1, a call not compared with the DNA. TRBV21-1 is tagged as a pseudogene. This CDR3 is 14 amino acids long. The CDR3 DNA reads TGTGCCAGCAGCAAGGGACAGGGGGATTTTGAAGCTTTCTTT. It encodes CASSKGQGDFEAFF.

The rearrangement uses TRBV4-3 and TRBJ2-2; TRBD1 aligns across 9 bases. Per germline, CDR1 LGHNA and CDR2 YSLEER. The J segment lost 3 bases and the V segment lost 4 bases, leaving 3 bases of the junction unmatched. This CDR3 has 15 residues. The CDR3 nucleotides are TGCGCCAGCAGCCGGGACAGGGTGGACACCGGGGAGCTGTTTTTT. Residues: CASSRDRVDTGELFF.

This chain joins TRBV19 and TRBJ2-5; the D gene is possibly TRBD2 (6 bases). The V end lost 6 bases, the J end lost 5 bases, and 19 bases lay between the germline ends. Germline values: CDR1 LNHDA, CDR2 SQIVND (reference sequence). The CDR3 totals 15 residues. CDR3 in amino acids: CASSAQVGGWETQYF. CDR3 bases: TGTGCCAGTAGCGCACAGGTCGGGGGATGGGAGACCCAGTACTTC.

The gene calls are TRBV4-3 and TRBJ1-6, with TRBD1 matching over 8 bases. In germline, CDR1 is LGHNA, CDR2 YSLEER. V shed 0 bases, J shed 6 bases, and the junction held 13 bases outside the gene matches. The CDR3 totals 19 residues. The chain's CDR3 is CASSQDRGQGGFGNSPLHF. As DNA, the CDR3 is TGCGCCAGCAGCCAAGATAGAGGACAGGGAGGTTTCGGTAATTCACCCCTCCACTTT.

The J gene is TRBJ2-5, the V gene TRBV5-1; D may be TRBD2 (6 bases). The CDR3 length is 14 residues. Germline CDR1 reads SGHRS; CDR2 reads YFSETQ. V lost 0 bases and J lost 4, with 10 bases in between. The CDR3 region is CASSLGRERETQYF. For the CDR3, the DNA is TGCGCCAGCAGCTTGGGACGGGAGAGAGAGACCCAGTACTTC.

The rearrangement uses TRBV27 and TRBJ1-1; D possibly corresponds to TRBD1 (6 bases). Germline V gene sequence: CDR1 MNHEY, CDR2 SMNVEV (reference sequence). Trimming took 0 bases from V and 4 from J, leaving 12 bases between them. This CDR3 comprises 15 residues. The DNA for the CDR3 is TGTGCCAGCAGTTTATCCTACGGGGGGGCCACTGAAGCTTTCTTT. The encoded protein is CASSLSYGGATEAFF.